The 10 T cell receptor beta chains below come from one sample, sequenced in a study of OX40 agonist ivuxolimab in advanced cancers. Sequencing was performed with immunoSEQ multiplex PCR; in TCRdb, only in-frame clones are kept and a portion is missing. This table holds under 80,000 clones, approximately 89% found once. The sequences come from CD4+ or CD8+ T cells sorted from blood, collected in a trial of the OX40 agonist ivuxolimab. The origin of the receptors is an adult with an advanced solid tumor such as melanoma, head and neck, liver or kidney cancer.

The CDR3, as DNA: TGTGCCAGCAGCCGGGGACGGACGAACACTGAAGCTTTCTTT. Protein sequence: CASSRGRTNTEAFF. This chain uses TRBV7-6 with TRBJ1-1, with TRBD1 as a possible D gene (5 bases). Trimming shortened V by 5 bases and J by 1 base, and 11 bases separated the two germline ends. This CDR3 is built from 14 residues. Per the germline V gene, CDR1 is SGHVS and CDR2 is FNYEAQ.

The CDR3 sequence is CASSLAGGIIDGQYF. The CDR3 nucleotides read TGTGCCAGCAGCTTAGCCGGTGGGATAATCGACGGGCAGTACTTC. V gene TRBV11-2 combines with J gene TRBJ2-7; no reliable D call. V was trimmed by 1 base and J by 9 bases, leaving 19 bases between them. Per germline, CDR1 SGHAT and CDR2 FQNNGV. The CDR3 spans 15 residues.

The chain combines TRBV4-1 with TRBJ1-2; D is ambiguous. Looked up from germline, CDR1 is MGHRA and CDR2 is YSYEKL. V was pared by 4 bases and J by 4 bases, with 16 bases between. There are 15 residues in the CDR3. In DNA form, the CDR3 reads TGCGCCAGCAGCCTGGATGATCGGGAGGGCTATGGCTACACCTTC. Residues: CASSLDDREGYGYTF.

V gene TRBV11-3 combines with J gene TRBJ2-1; 8 positions match TRBD1. The V and J ends lost 6 bases and 10 bases, in that order; junction bases with no gene match: 8. Germline V CDR1 and CDR2: SGHNT, YENEEA. This CDR3 contains 13 residues. CDR3 in amino acids: CASSQDRGGEQFF. CDR3 bases: TGTGCCAGCAGTCAAGACAGGGGAGGAGAGCAGTTCTTC.

This clone was recorded a few times. The chain links TRBV5-5 to TRBJ2-5, with D unclear. The length of the CDR3 is 16 residues. The germline V gene has CDR1 SGHKS and CDR2 YYEKEE (reference sequence). Trimming shortened V by 0 bases and J by 4 bases, and 16 bases separated the two germline ends. CDR3 in amino acids: CASSLATRLEGETQYF. DNA of the CDR3: TGTGCCAGCAGCTTGGCCACTCGCTTAGAAGGAGAGACCCAGTACTTC.

This chain uses TRBV7-7 with TRBJ2-6, with D perhaps TRBD1 or TRBD2 (5 bases each). Trimming left V 5 bases short and J 0 bases short, with 17 bases between. The germline gives CDR1 SSHAT, CDR2 FNYEAQ (reference sequence). This CDR3 region has 18 residues. The CDR3 loop reads CASSHNEGQSSGANVLTF. CDR3 coding DNA: TGTGCCAGCAGCCACAACGAGGGGCAGAGCTCTGGGGCCAACGTCCTGACTTTC. Filled out from reference TRBV7-7 and TRBJ2-6, the complete variable domain reads GAGVSQSPRYKVTKRGQDVTLRCDPISSHATLYWYQQALGQGPEFLTYFNYEAQPDKSGLPSDRFSAERPEGSISTLTIQRTEQRDSAMYRCASSHNEGQSSGANVLTFGAGSRLTVL.

The chain combines TRBV9 with TRBJ2-2; 9 bases map to TRBD2. The CDR3 has 14 amino acids. Germline assignment: CDR1 SGDLS and CDR2 YYNGEE. J was trimmed by 6 bases and V by 5 bases; bases with no gene match: 5. This CDR3 reads CASSAGTSSGELFF. In DNA, the CDR3 is TGTGCCAGCAGTGCCGGGACTAGCTCCGGGGAGCTGTTTTTT.

This clone was detected only once. J is TRBJ1-4 and V is TRBV7-2; TRBD1 is a possible D gene (5 bases). Trimming left V 2 bases short and J 8 bases short, with 15 bases between. The CDR3 is made up of 15 amino acids. CDR1 and CDR2 from the germline V gene are SGHTA and FQGNSA. CDR3: CASSLFRGAEEKLFF. CDR3 nucleotides: TGTGCCAGCAGCTTATTCAGAGGGGCAGAGGAAAAACTGTTTTTT. Full variable domain (rest looked up from reference TRBV7-2 and TRBJ1-4): GAGVSQSPSNKVTEKGKDVELRCDPISGHTALYWYRQSLGQGLEFLIYFQGNSAPDKSGLPSDRFSAERTGGSVSTLTIQRTQQEDSAVYLCASSLFRGAEEKLFFGSGTQLSVL.

The J gene is TRBJ2-4, the V gene TRBV11-3, with D perhaps TRBD2 (6 bases). This CDR3 comprises 15 residues. Trimming stripped 1 base from V and 6 bases from J, with 13 bases between. The germline CDR1 and CDR2 sequences are SGHNT and YENEEA. CDR3 in amino acids: CASSLGGAGGNIQYF. In nucleotides, the CDR3 is TGTGCCAGCAGCTTAGGAGGGGCCGGGGGAAACATTCAGTACTTC.

A few counts support this clone. J is TRBJ1-2 and V is TRBV9; TRBD1 agrees at 9 bases. The CDR3 runs to 15 residues. V gave up 0 bases and J gave up 4 bases; unmatched junction bases: 4. The germline V gene has CDR1 SGDLS and CDR2 YYNGEE. The CDR3 loop is CASSVETGGGYGYTF. Here the CDR3 DNA reads TGTGCCAGCAGCGTAGAGACAGGGGGAGGCTATGGCTACACCTTC.